This T cell receptor (beta chain) is from a study of blood T cell repertoires in COVID-19. Participants were aged about 18 to 100 years from roughly 25 US areas. Each participant's cohort was designated according to participant-reported clinical history. The ends lost 4 bases at V and 6 bases at J; junction bases unmatched: 8. Germline CDR1 and CDR2: MDHEN and SYDVKM. This CDR3 spans 15 amino acids. Sequencing used immunoSEQ multiplex PCR; TCRdb keeps in-frame clones, though not all of them. The data contain 120,000 to 150,000 clones, around 83% of them seen just once; the ten biggest clones take up 5.8%.

This TCR derives from a woman aged 50 to 60 who had been exposed to COVID-19. Sequencing used PBMCs or T cells enriched from blood (not recorded which). The chain uses TRBV28 and TRBJ2-1; 8 bases match TRBD2. CDR3: CASSSTSGGFNEQFF. The DNA for the CDR3 is TGTGCCAGCAGTTCTACAAGCGGGGGTTTCAATGAGCAGTTCTTC.